The next 23 T cell receptor beta chains were all read from a single sample in a study of beta chain features in type 1 diabetes. Study-level points and caveats: For Type 1 diabetes patients, all four CD4+ subsets carried TCRB CDR3s that were moderately but significantly shorter.

Sequenced material consisted of expressed TCRB transcripts (all of the isolated RNA was reverse transcribed). Repertoires were generated with immunoSEQ multiplex PCR, while TCRdb's copy carries only in-frame clones and drops some. The profile covers around 300,000 clones, with over 14% appearing a single time and less than 0.02% taken by the ten largest. The antigens these receptors bind are not known. Material for sequencing was naive CD4+ T cells from blood. The source of these receptors is a man aged 18-30 years with type 1 diabetes.

The genes are TRBV20-1 and TRBJ2-3; the D is unclear. Germline values: CDR1 DFQATT, CDR2 SNEGSKA (reference sequence). The CDR3 has 11 residues. V dropped 7 bases and J dropped 5 bases, with 10 bases sitting between them. The CDR3 spells CSGSLRDTQYF. CDR3 bases: TGCAGTGGATCACTTAGAGATACGCAGTATTTT.

This clone was seen only a few times. V usage is TRBV10-3 and J usage is TRBJ2-7; the D gene is possibly TRBD2 (5 bases). The V and J ends lost 0 bases and 3 bases respectively, with 12 bases between them. The V gene's germline CDR1 is ENHRY and CDR2 SYGVKD. This CDR3 contains 15 residues. CDR3 sequence reads: CAISESASRGYEQYF. Written as DNA, the CDR3 is TGTGCCATCAGTGAGTCGGCTAGCCGGGGCTACGAGCAGTACTTC.

There are a few counts of this clone. This sequence joins TRBV27 and TRBJ2-7; TRBD2 is a possible D gene (5 bases). V was shortened by 0 bases and J by 6 bases, with 12 bases between the two germline ends. CDR3 size: 14 residues. Germline V gene lookup returns CDR1 MNHEY and CDR2 SMNVEV (reference sequence). The DNA for the CDR3 is TGTGCCAGCAGTTTATCCTGGTCCGGAGGCGAGCAGTACTTC. Protein: CASSLSWSGGEQYF.

The chain combines TRBV29-1 with TRBJ2-5, with D tentatively TRBD2 (5 bases). Germline assignment: CDR1 SQVTM and CDR2 ANQGSEA. This CDR3 contains 11 residues. The V end was cut by 5 bases, the J end by 5 bases, with 9 bases between. CDR3 sequence: CSVLSGETQYF. The CDR3 DNA is TGCAGCGTTCTCTCGGGGGAGACCCAGTACTTC.

This clone came up a few times. The chain is built from TRBV5-1 and TRBJ2-2, with 8 nucleotides matching TRBD1. J lost 4 bases, V lost 3 bases, and 8 bases had no gene match. Germline loops: CDR1 SGHRS, CDR2 YFSETQ. This CDR3 comprises 16 residues. In DNA form, the CDR3 reads TGCGCCAGCAGCTCGGCCCCGACAGGGGCCACCGGGGAGCTGTTTTTT. Amino acid sequence: CASSSAPTGATGELFF.

This clone was seen more than once but under ten times. This sequence joins TRBV4-2 and TRBJ2-3; no firm D call. Per the germline V gene, CDR1 is LGHNA and CDR2 is YNFKEQ. There are 11 residues in the CDR3. The germline V and J ends were trimmed by 6 bases and 4 bases, with 5 bases remaining between them. The CDR3 loop is CASRTADTQYF. As DNA, the CDR3 is TGTGCCAGCAGAACTGCAGATACGCAGTATTTT.

This clone was detected only a few times. The J gene is TRBJ2-5, the V gene TRBV5-4; 8 bases agree with TRBD2. The junction had 14 bases not matched to a gene; V was cut back by 0 bases and J by 7 bases. The CDR3 contains 17 residues. Germline V gene data show CDR1 as SGHNT and CDR2 as YYREEE (reference sequence). DNA for the CDR3: TGTGCCAGCAGCTTGGCGCTAGCGGGCCTCGCCGGATCGACCCAGTACTTC. It codes for CASSLALAGLAGSTQYF.

This chain joins TRBV29-1 and TRBJ1-4; D gene ambiguous. V was trimmed by 7 bases and J by 4 bases, leaving 7 bases between them. Germline V lookup: CDR1 SQVTM, CDR2 ANQGSEA. This CDR3 spans 11 amino acids. This CDR3 is CSGGLNEKLFF. CDR3 sequence (DNA): TGCAGCGGAGGGCTTAATGAAAAACTGTTTTTT. Full variable domain (outside the CDR3, taken from reference TRBV29-1 and TRBJ1-4): SAVISQKPSRDICQRGTSLTIQCQVDSQVTMMFWYRQQPGQSLTLIATANQGSEATYESGFVIDKFPISRPNLTFSTLTVSNMSPEDSSIYLCSGGLNEKLFFGSGTQLSVL.

In this sample, this clone turned up a few times. The chain recombines TRBV7-7 with TRBJ2-5; D gene ambiguous. V dropped 6 bases and J dropped 5 bases, with 13 bases sitting between them. Germline lookup yields CDR1 SSHAT and CDR2 FNYEAQ (reference sequence). This CDR3 region has 13 residues. In DNA, the CDR3 is TGTGCCAGCAGTGTCGTTGCGGTGGAGACCCAGTACTTC. Its protein product is CASSVVAVETQYF.

The CDR3 here is CASSSRWQDRASYGYTF. The DNA of the CDR3 is TGTGCCAGCAGCTCCCGATGGCAGGACAGGGCCTCGTATGGCTACACCTTC. The chain is built from TRBV7-9 and TRBJ1-2; 8 nucleotides agree with TRBD1. This CDR3 is 17 amino acids long. The V segment lost 4 bases and the J segment 5 bases; nucleotides outside the gene matches: 15. Germline V CDR1 and CDR2: SEHNR, FQNEAQ (reference sequence). The variable domain in full, with the rest retrieved from reference TRBV7-9 and TRBJ1-2, is DTGVSQNPRHKITKRGQNVTFRCDPISEHNRLYWYRQTLGQGPEFLTYFQNEAQLEKSRLLSDRFSAERPKGSFSTLEIQRTEQGDSAMYLCASSSRWQDRASYGYTFGSGTRLTVV.

This chain links TRBV7-8 with TRBJ2-7; 10 bases fit TRBD2. Germline values: CDR1 SGHVS, CDR2 FQNEAQ. Trimming removed 0 bases from V and 3 bases from J; junction bases left unmatched: 2. The CDR3 is 15 residues long. CDR3 nucleotide sequence: TGTGCCAGCAGCTTAGCGCGACTAGCGGGCTACGAGCAGTACTTC. Protein sequence: CASSLARLAGYEQYF.

The rearrangement uses TRBV7-2 and TRBJ2-1; a possible D gene is TRBD2 (5 bases). Trimming took off 4 bases at V and 15 bases at J, with 19 bases between the two ends. CDR1 is SGHTA, CDR2 FQGNSA, per germline. This CDR3 contains 13 residues. The CDR3 here is CASSSKVGRDRFF. The CDR3, as DNA: TGTGCCAGCAGCTCAAAGGTTGGCCGGGATCGGTTCTTC.

The chain recombines TRBV14 with TRBJ2-1; 9 nucleotides match TRBD2. There are 15 residues in the CDR3. The trim removed 5 bases at V and 5 bases at J, leaving 7 bases unmatched. The germline CDR1 and CDR2 sequences are SGHDN and FVKESK. The CDR3 protein is CASSKLAGADNEQFF. CDR3 in DNA: TGTGCCAGCAGCAAGTTAGCGGGGGCCGACAATGAGCAGTTCTTC.

This clone turned up a few times. The chain links TRBV18 to TRBJ1-2; TRBD1 might be the D (5 bases). The CDR3 has 15 residues. Germline CDR1 and CDR2: KGHSH and LQKENI. V lost 4 bases to trimming and J lost 6 bases, with 18 bases between them. The CDR3 protein is CASSHNDPGLDGYTF. CDR3 in DNA: TGTGCCAGCTCACACAATGACCCAGGGTTGGATGGCTACACCTTC.

This clone was seen more than once but under ten times. V and J are TRBV18 and TRBJ2-3; 7 positions match TRBD1. After removal of 3 bases from V and 5 bases from J, the junction contained 8 bases not matched to a gene. Per the germline V gene, CDR1 is KGHSH and CDR2 is LQKENI. The CDR3 is 15 amino acids. CDR3 region: CASSPPTGSGDTQYF. For the CDR3, the DNA is TGTGCCAGCTCACCGCCGACAGGGTCGGGAGATACGCAGTATTTT.

This clone was observed a handful of times. The chain carries TRBV9 and TRBJ2-3; no clear D gene. Germline lookup yields CDR1 SGDLS and CDR2 YYNGEE. The CDR3 runs 12 residues. V was pared by 3 bases and J by 6 bases, with 8 bases between. The CDR3 here is CASSAQRDTQYF. CDR3 bases: TGTGCCAGCAGCGCCCAGAGGGATACGCAGTATTTT.

This chain joins TRBV7-9 and TRBJ1-2; D is possibly TRBD1 (5 bases). Trimming took off 1 base at V and 8 bases at J, with 11 bases between the two ends. CDR3 length: 13 amino acids. Germline loops: CDR1 SEHNR, CDR2 FQNEAQ (reference sequence). The CDR3 nucleotides are TGTGCCAGCAGCTTAGTAGGCAGGGAAGGCTACACCTTC. This gives the protein CASSLVGREGYTF.

V is TRBV5-1 and J is TRBJ2-3; TRBD2 matches at 7 bases. The CDR3 is made up of 15 amino acids. The germline V gene has CDR1 SGHRS and CDR2 YFSETQ. The V and J ends lost 4 bases and 4 bases, in that order; junction bases with no gene match: 9. This CDR3 is CASSRGLVSADTQYF. The CDR3, as DNA: TGCGCCAGCAGCCGAGGACTAGTCAGCGCAGATACGCAGTATTTT. Variable domain in full (rest from reference TRBV5-1 and TRBJ2-3): KAGVTQTPRYLIKTRGQQVTLSCSPISGHRSVSWYQQTPGQGLQFLFEYFSETQRNKGNFPGRFSGRQFSNSRSEMNVSTLELGDSALYLCASSRGLVSADTQYFGPGTRLTVL.

This clone turned up a few times. V and J are TRBV11-2 and TRBJ2-5, with TRBD2 as a possible D gene (5 bases). Germline assignment: CDR1 SGHAT and CDR2 FQNNGV. The length of the CDR3 is 16 residues. V lost 0 bases and J lost 5, with 16 bases in between. CDR3 DNA: TGTGCCAGCAGCTTAGATCTTATACGGGGTGGGGAGACCCAGTACTTC. Amino acids: CASSLDLIRGGETQYF. The full variable domain, in which reference TRBV11-2 and TRBJ2-5 provide the parts outside the CDR3, is EAGVAQSPRYKIIEKRQSVAFWCNPISGHATLYWYQQILGQGPKLLIQFQNNGVVDDSQLPKDRFSAERLKGVDSTLKIQPAKLEDSAVYLCASSLDLIRGGETQYFGPGTRLLVL.

V is TRBV2 and J is TRBJ2-3, with D possibly being TRBD2 (5 bases). CDR3 length: 14 amino acids. Germline CDR1 and CDR2: SNHLY and FYNNEI. V lost 5 bases, J lost 5 bases, and 14 bases lay in between. In nucleotides, the CDR3 is TGTGCCAGCAGTACTTACAGCGGCGGAGATACGCAGTATTTT. It translates to CASSTYSGGDTQYF.

This clone was seen a handful of times. The V gene is TRBV5-1, the J gene TRBJ2-2; the match to TRBD1 covers 9 bases. Germline CDR1 is SGHRS and CDR2 is YFSETQ. V lost 1 base to trimming and J lost 7 bases; unmatched junction nucleotides: 8. The CDR3 runs to 16 residues. CDR3 region: CASSLTGGAVNGELFF. CDR3 sequence (DNA): TGCGCCAGCAGCTTGACAGGGGGCGCTGTGAACGGGGAGCTGTTTTTT.

This clone was seen a few times. CDR3 coding DNA: TGTGCCAGCAGCGCCTTCCCTCCCACAGATACGCAGTATTTT. This translates into CASSAFPPTDTQYF. The chain employs TRBV9 and TRBJ2-3; no definite D call. Germline lookup yields CDR1 SGDLS and CDR2 YYNGEE. V shed 3 bases and J shed 2 bases, with 10 bases lying between them. The length of the CDR3 is 14 residues.

This clone showed up just a few times. This chain links TRBV28 with TRBJ2-5, with TRBD1 as a possible D gene (5 bases). Germline CDR1 is MDHEN and CDR2 is SYDVKM. Trimming removed 7 bases from V and 4 bases from J, with 10 bases in between. This CDR3 is built from 12 residues. In DNA, the CDR3 is TGTGCCAGCAACAGGAGATCAGAGACCCAGTACTTC. This sequence encodes CASNRRSETQYF.